The rows below give T cell receptor beta chains drawn from one sample of a study of blood T cell repertoires in COVID-19. Only in-frame clones appear in the TCRdb table, and some are missing; sequencing was by immunoSEQ multiplex PCR. The sample has roughly 220,000 clones, around 83% seen once. Specimen: peripheral blood. These receptors came from a woman older than 75 with COVID-19, enrolled during active disease. Each CDR3 is given with its conserved first and last residue. A D gene is named only where the DNA matches it firmly. Only part of the rows carry a size: once, few, many, or a class if the clone is expanded.

TRBV14	TRBJ1-4	.	.	TGTGCCAGCAGCCCGAGCAGGGTACCTAATGAAAAACTGTTTTTT	CASSPSRVPNEKLFF
TRBV5-4	TRBJ1-2	.	.	TGTGCCAGCAGCTTTGGACAGAACTATGGCTACACCTTC	CASSFGQNYGYTF
TRBV19	TRBJ1-5	once	TRBD1	TGTGCCAGTCTACCCCTGGGACAGGCAGGTCAGCCCCAGCATTTT	CASLPLGQAGQPQHF
TRBV27	TRBJ1-1	.	.	TGTGCCAGCAGTTATGGCCAAACGAACACTGAAGCTTTCTTT	CASSYGQTNTEAFF
TRBV24-1	TRBJ2-5	.	TRBD2	TGTGCCACGGGGACTAGCGTTCAAGAGACCCAGTACTTC	CATGTSVQETQYF
TRBV30	TRBJ2-1	.	TRBD2	TGTGCCTGGAGTACCCTGGGACTAGCGACGTTCTTC	CAWSTLGLATFF
TRBV28	TRBJ1-2	.	TRBD1	TGTGCCAGCAGTTCTCTGCCGGGACAGGGGGGAAGAGGCTACACCTTC	CASSSLPGQGGRGYTF
TRBV3-1/TRBV3-2	TRBJ2-5	.	.	TGTGCCAGCAGCCCCGGGGTGGAGACCCAGTACTTC	CASSPGVETQYF
TRBV20-1	TRBJ1-1	.	.	TGCAGTGCGCGGGGTCGCTCTGAAGCTTTCTTT	CSARGRSEAFF
TRBV5-1	TRBJ2-3	.	.	TGCGCCAGCAGCTTTCTATCAGATACGCAGTATTTT	CASSFLSDTQYF
TRBV28	TRBJ1-5	.	TRBD1	TGTGCCAGCAGTGGACGGGACAGGGGGCTGTATCAGCCCCAGCATTTT	CASSGRDRGLYQPQHF
TRBV11-2	TRBJ2-1	.	.	TGTGCCAGCAGCTCTGGTTTACCCTTAGCGCGGAACAATGAGCAGTTCTTC	CASSSGLPLARNNEQFF
TRBV3-1/TRBV3-2	TRBJ2-3	.	TRBD2	TGTGCCAGCAGCCAACCGTCCGGGACTAGCGGGATTGGTACGCAGTATTTT	CASSQPSGTSGIGTQYF
TRBV2	TRBJ1-4	.	.	TGTGCCAGCAGTGCCCAGGGAATTAGGAATGAAAAACTGTTTTTT	CASSAQGIRNEKLFF
TRBV28	TRBJ1-5	once	TRBD1	TGTGCCAGCAGTTCCCCAGGGGGAGGACAGCCCCAGCATTTT	CASSSPGGGQPQHF